The sequence of this T cell receptor (beta chain) was determined in a study of blood T cells in healthy people across ages. It was with a sample-barcoded 5' primer and a J-beta primer mix that a second PCR of roughly 7 to 12 cycles was run. Each CDR3 protein is one row after TCRdb ran MiXCR on the 5' RACE reads. The sample contains 600,000 or so distinct CDR3 sequences, about 30% of which appear only once. Peripheral blood from each donor was collected in a volume of 8 to 10 milliliters. Each sample used at least 6 million PBMCs. Total RNA amounts of at least 6 micrograms were extracted per sample. Study-wide findings and caveats: Comparison with aged donors showed that long-lived donors had more naive CD4+ cells and higher diversity.

In this sample, this clonotype turned up many times. Its antigen is unidentified. The clonotype comes from a woman older than 75 in good health. The material sequenced was blood.

CDR3 protein: CASSLGQGVRYTF. The CDR3 DNA follows: TGTGCCAGCAGTTTGGGGCAGGGGGTTCGCTACACCTTC. This rearrangement joins TRBV12-3 or TRBV12-4 to TRBJ1-2; 7 bases are shared with TRBD1. Trimming at V came to 3 bases and at J to 9 bases, leaving 7 bases not matched to a gene. This CDR3 comprises 13 residues.